This T cell receptor beta chain originates from a study of T cell repertoires in cytomegalovirus infection. Study context: Evidence of both CMV infection and a matching HLA type came from public TCR beta signatures.

Study outcomes and limitations: Clonotype analysis showed dominance of the ex vivo response by HLA-C-restricted CMV-specific TCR beta clonotypes. Cumulative frequency of public TCR beta families picked out carriers of CMV plus the relevant HLA.

From the reads, TCRdb called clonotypes with MiXCR, one entry per CDR3 protein. The top ten hold 25% of the sample, which has under 200,000 distinct CDR3 sequences, about a fifth seen once. This clonotype was counted only a few times. Its antigen is unknown. The source is a human donor in good health (CMV status not recorded). Some clones in this sample may be carry-over from other donors' samples. Sequencing used CD8+ T cells from cultured PBMCs, obtained from culture after CMV antigen stimulation.

The CDR3 bases are TGTGCCAGCAGCTCCTTTCCGAGCTCCTACAATGAGCAGTTCTTC. Protein sequence: CASSSFPSSYNEQFF. The chain uses TRBV12-3 or TRBV12-4 and TRBJ2-1; D is unclear. Trimming stripped 6 bases from V and 0 bases from J, with 12 bases between. CDR3 length: 15 amino acids.